Reported below is one T cell receptor beta chain. There is no known antigen for this receptor. No base-level quality is on record; no much larger clone is a single base apart. Sequences MNHNS (CDR1) and SASEGT (CDR2) are obtained from the germline V gene. There are 15 amino acids in the CDR3, from cysteine to phenylalanine inclusive. Here the CDR3 DNA is all that survives: 45 bases in frame from base 1. At the junction V is shortened by 7 bases and J by 2 bases; bases outside the gene matches: 11. The cohort comprised 670 or so healthy bone marrow donors. Cohort members were all nominally healthy when sampled, although unrecorded immune exposures were likely present. The donor tested CMV seronegative, placing the donor among the roughly 340 seronegative members of the cohort. A peripheral blood sample was collected from each donor, and TCR beta sequencing was performed on peripheral blood mononuclear cells. Genomic DNA was extracted from the blood cell samples with the Qiagen DNeasy Blood Extraction Kit.

The data stem from a study of cytomegalovirus exposure and HLA in healthy donors (dated by TCRdb to about 2017). For the study in its entirety: In an earlier analysis of approximately 500 of the donors, approximately 260 Gb of sequence data and 95 million to 130 million unique TCR beta sequences from roughly 190 million T cells were reported. Around 330 gigabases of sequencing data and around 80 million unique TCR sequences made up an early release that covered 500 to 700 HLA-typed donors. Among the roughly 400 genotyped donors, under 90% belonged to the genetic ancestry cluster associated with self-reported Caucasian donors. The study aimed to test whether signatures of past pathogen exposure could be identified by cataloging public T cell receptors. The study used immunosequencing to profile the T cell repertoires of several hundred subjects and linked those repertoires to cytomegalovirus serostatus. Along with the roughly 610-subject first cohort, a separate validation cohort of 120 different subjects was used. To predict cytomegalovirus infection status, the study combined high-throughput TCR immunosequencing, statistical association of individual TCRs with disease status, and machine learning. A later analysis re-examined previously published TCR beta repertoires from around 670 donors and added high-resolution HLA genotyping to investigate patterns of TCR occurrence. Rather than drawing on any new phenotypic data, the later analysis identified candidate immune exposures from TCR beta sequences and the way those sequences occurred across donors. An earlier analysis of approximately 580 of the donors used high-throughput TCR beta sequencing to judge whether each TCR beta V gene segment behaved as functional or pseudogenic. Donor age, sex, ethnicity and CMV serostatus were compiled alongside the repertoire data. Genome-wide SNP genotypes for about 55% of the roughly 670 donors were used in a later genetic analysis, which treated that subset as a discovery cohort. All discovery cohort repertoires had been generated on a single sequencing platform. Class I and class II HLA loci were covered by the typing at four-digit resolution. Typing coverage varied by locus: roughly 629-630 donors for A, B, C, DRB1 and DQB1; approximately 520 for DQA1; more than 600 for DPA1; around 450 for DPB1. Roughly 5 DR-DQ haplotypes were handled as single units for association and clustering because linkage in the cohort was strong. On average, roughly 240,000 unique TCR beta nucleotide sequences were sequenced per donor among 350 to 400 genotyped donors of the cohort, with around 19% of those sequences being non-productive.

The paper as a whole reports these results and caveats: CMV serostatus was the only immune exposure information available for the cohort. When HLA alleles, especially DR and DQ, strongly co-occurred, attributing TCR associations to individual alleles was difficult. A further reported finding was that TCR beta sequences accurately predicted the HLA-A and HLA-B alleles for most subjects in the first cohort. V-gene and J-gene trimming of TCR beta chains was associated with a missense DCLRE1C variant in a later genetic analysis, and the association was replicated in an independent cohort. The sequencing pipeline was judged likely to have produced a cluster of highly shared sequence variants as a technical artifact. Because HLA typing was unavailable for some donors at each locus, only the typed subset was used in association tests. In this cohort, only TCR beta chains were sequenced, and detectable features were limited by the absence of alpha or paired-chain data. A total of fewer than 200 TCR beta chains were listed by the study as associated with cytomegalovirus. In a later analysis, the rate of TCR association differed among HLA loci, with DRB1 alleles having the most associated TCRs and HLA-C alleles having the fewest. At a false discovery rate of 0.05, a later analysis linked approximately 18,000 TCR beta sequences to specific HLA alleles. Sequencing depth was assumed to be roughly uniform across donors in the presence/absence analyses, though that assumption may not hold. According to a later analysis, parvovirus B19, influenza, CMV and Epstein-Barr virus appeared linked to several top co-occurrence clusters. Three of the identified cytomegalovirus-associated TCR beta chains were confirmed in vitro to be specific for cytomegalovirus antigens. Most TCR sequences were seen in very few donors, while some public TCRs were found in many individuals. Compared with equally common non-associated chains, HLA-associated TCR beta chains in a later analysis were more clonally expanded and had lower generation probabilities. The classifier was reported to diagnose cytomegalovirus status with high specificity and sensitivity in both the original and validation cohorts. An earlier analysis of approximately 530 of the donors showed that most TCR beta V segments appeared in productive rearrangements either about 87% or about 30% of the time, which broadly matched IMGT annotations. In a later genetic analysis, fewer N-insertions in productive TCRs were reported among donors in an Asian-associated ancestry cluster than the roughly 640-donor mean. Correlated functional status among segregating V segments might be attributable to linkage disequilibrium, but an unknown experimental factor could not be ruled out. The authors suggested that the approach could potentially be generalized to other disease states and immunological phenotypes. Some IMGT-functional V segments, including TRBV6-2 and TRBV6-3, could not be told apart with the 87-base-pair reads, so those segments were excluded. A later analysis found that most CMV-associated TCR beta chains appeared HLA-restricted, with HLA associations seemingly driven largely by CMV exposure. The earlier analysis of almost 600 of the donors excluded 15 to 20 rarely observed V segments, including chromosome 9 orphons, because counts were too low.

Library preparation employed the immunoSEQ multiplex PCR assay. A mixture of 60 forward primers for TCR Vbeta segments and 13 reverse primers for TCR Jbeta segments was used in the multiplex PCR. The CDR3 region of rearranged TCR beta genes was amplified from genomic DNA by a multiplex PCR assay. The Illumina HiSeq System was used to sequence the amplified TCR beta libraries as 87-base-pair reads. Processing in the source paper ran as follows. A later analysis tallied around 87 million unique TCR beta chains across the 666 repertoires, and about 12 million of those chains were shared by two or more donors. To remove PCR and sequencing errors, raw reads were error-corrected and collapsed into unique sequences using a nearest-neighbor algorithm that merged closely related sequences. To assign V, D and J gene segments, CDR3 sequences were aligned to IMGT reference sequences. For a sequence to be retained, a match of at least six nucleotides to both a V gene segment and a J gene segment was required. Rearrangements were classified as productive when the CDR3 lacked stop codons and remained in frame with V and J, and all other rearrangements were classified as non-productive. Following IMGT convention, CDR3 was defined as the stretch from the second conserved V-encoded cysteine up to the conserved J-encoded phenylalanine. The earlier analysis of approximately 590 of the donors excluded any sequence lacking an unambiguous match to a single V gene segment. An earlier analysis of 587 of the donors classified V segments as functional when productive rearrangements were above 56.7% and as segregating when the standard deviation between donors was above 5%. A statistical classification framework was built for diagnosing cytomegalovirus status from the catalog of TCR beta chain sequences. A later analysis assigned V and J genes by comparing TCR nucleotide sequences with IMGT/GENE-DB human TR gene sequences. A later analysis assigned CDR3 sequences and most-parsimonious VDJ recombination scenarios with the TCRdist pipeline. In a later analysis, every TCR beta chain was defined by the combination of its CDR3 amino acid sequence and its V-gene family, and reads without a unique V-gene family were dropped. To address suspected cross-contamination and a sequencing artifact, a later analysis removed approximately 600 highly shared, low-generation-probability nucleotide sequences. In a later analysis, a clonal expansion index for each public chain was calculated from normalized within-repertoire ranks of inferred template counts. Generation probabilities in a later analysis came from a VDJ recombination model fitted to out-of-frame rearrangements, and those results were checked against IGoR. In a later analysis, TCR-TCR, TCR-HLA and TCR-CMV co-occurrence was scored with hypergeometric tests, and a repertoire-size bias correction was applied to TCR pairs. A later analysis estimated false discovery rates by permuting HLA or CMV assignments 20 times. In a later analysis, co-occurring TCRs were grouped using DBSCAN, and TCRdist sequence similarity was added for clustering within HLA-allele-positive subsets. Repertoires with fewer than 30,000 or more than 120,000 public chains, plus five repertoires with anomalous nucleotide sharing, were excluded from co-occurrence clustering. The immuneACCESS repertoire file appears here via TCRdb, limited to in-frame rearrangements. These files lack a portion of the clones; in checked studies, under half of the deficit traces to unresolved V genes, and the cause of the others is not known. V and J calls and clone size follow that table, whereas D and trimming were derived from the DNA. The sample table holds 100,000 to 120,000 clones, of which approximately 83% were seen once. Of the sample, more than 1.5% is held by the ten largest clones.

The sequence came from a man aged 40-49 years in good health and CMV-seronegative. The chain uses TRBV6-1 and TRBJ2-7, with 7 bases in between that match TRBD1. The sequencing input was PBMCs. At the DNA level, the sequence is TGTGCCAGCAATCCAAGTAGGGGGCTAACCTACGAGCAGTACTTC. Translated, this is CASNPSRGLTYEQYF.